Listed below are T cell receptor beta chains from one sample, sequenced in a study of blood T cell repertoires in COVID-19. The method was immunoSEQ multiplex PCR; TCRdb's version includes in-frame clones alone and lacks a portion of them. The table records roughly 29,000 clones, about two thirds of them present only once. What was sequenced was peripheral blood. These receptors all come from a boy younger than 10 with active or convalescent COVID-19. Both conserved end residues are part of each CDR3. The order of the fields is V gene, D gene, clone size, J gene, CDR3 protein, CDR3 DNA. The D gene is left open where the match is weak. Size values are once, few and many counts, or a class for expanded clones, and some rows have none.

V: TRBV7-2; D: NA; size: NA; J: TRBJ1-1; CDR3: CASRLMGGNTEAFF; DNA: TGTGCCAGCCGGCTTATGGGAGGGAACACTGAAGCTTTCTTT
V: TRBV9; D: NA; size: once; J: TRBJ2-5; CDR3: CASSVDGSGWGETQYF; DNA: TGTGCCAGCAGCGTAGATGGGAGCGGGTGGGGAGAGACCCAGTACTTC
V: TRBV25-1; D: TRBD1; size: NA; J: TRBJ2-7; CDR3: CASSPTGSSYEQYF; DNA: TGTGCCAGCAGCCCGACAGGGTCCTCCTACGAGCAGTACTTC
V: TRBV4-1; D: NA; size: NA; J: TRBJ2-7; CDR3: CASSLGLLTQRSSYEQYF; DNA: TGCGCCAGCAGCCTCGGACTACTAACCCAGAGGAGCTCCTACGAGCAGTACTTC
V: TRBV5-1; D: NA; size: NA; J: TRBJ2-3; CDR3: CASSPQGGYGTDTQYF; DNA: TGCGCCAGCAGCCCACAGGGGGGGTACGGCACAGATACGCAGTATTTT
V: TRBV9; D: NA; size: once; J: TRBJ2-1; CDR3: CASSSLGGGSYNEQFF; DNA: TGTGCCAGCAGCTCCCTGGGAGGAGGCTCCTACAATGAGCAGTTCTTC
V: TRBV6-1; D: NA; size: NA; J: TRBJ2-7; CDR3: CASRSGDSYEQYF; DNA: TGTGCCAGCCGCTCCGGGGATTCCTACGAGCAGTACTTC
V: TRBV19; D: TRBD1; size: once; J: TRBJ1-5; CDR3: CASSIVPRTGTGNQPQHF; DNA: TGTGCCAGTAGTATAGTCCCCCGAACCGGGACAGGGAATCAGCCCCAGCATTTT
V: TRBV2; D: NA; size: NA; J: TRBJ2-5; CDR3: CASSVRLGGETQYF; DNA: TGTGCCAGCAGTGTGCGGTTGGGTGGGGAGACCCAGTACTTC
V: TRBV19; D: TRBD1; size: NA; J: TRBJ1-1; CDR3: CASTRDRINTEAFF; DNA: TGTGCCAGTACCCGGGACAGGATAAACACTGAAGCTTTCTTT
V: TRBV7-7; D: TRBD2; size: NA; J: TRBJ2-2; CDR3: CASSAGLAGRNTGELFF; DNA: TGTGCTAGCAGCGCGGGACTAGCGGGGCGAAACACCGGGGAGCTGTTTTTT
V: TRBV5-8; D: NA; size: NA; J: TRBJ2-1; CDR3: CASSLGESSYNEQFF; DNA: TGTGCCAGCAGCTTGGGGGAGAGCTCCTACAATGAGCAGTTCTTC
V: TRBV30; D: TRBD1; size: NA; J: TRBJ1-5; CDR3: CAWNLGTDSNSNQPQHF; DNA: TGTGCCTGGAACCTGGGGACAGATTCAAATAGCAATCAGCCCCAGCATTTT
V: TRBV15; D: NA; size: NA; J: TRBJ2-5; CDR3: CATSRGTGIQETQYF; DNA: TGTGCCACCAGCAGGGGCACAGGGATACAAGAGACCCAGTACTTC
V: TRBV6-5; D: TRBD2; size: NA; J: TRBJ2-1; CDR3: CASRKAGGDYNEQFF; DNA: TGTGCCAGCAGGAAAGCGGGGGGGGACTACAATGAGCAGTTCTTC
V: TRBV10-2; D: NA; size: NA; J: TRBJ2-1; CDR3: CASQLRLGIIGYDEQFF; DNA: TGCGCCAGCCAACTACGACTCGGGATAATAGGTTACGATGAGCAGTTCTTC
V: TRBV28; D: NA; size: NA; J: TRBJ2-6; CDR3: CASSLWGSPGANVLTF; DNA: TGTGCCAGCAGTTTATGGGGCAGCCCTGGGGCCAACGTCCTGACTTTC
V: TRBV15; D: NA; size: NA; J: TRBJ1-6; CDR3: CATSRDPGGENSPLHF; DNA: TGTGCCACCAGCAGAGATCCCGGGGGGGAGAATTCACCCCTCCACTTT
V: TRBV13; D: TRBD1; size: NA; J: TRBJ1-1; CDR3: CASSLDGTGMNTEAFF; DNA: TGTGCCAGCAGCTTAGATGGGACAGGTATGAACACTGAAGCTTTCTTT
V: TRBV6-2/TRBV6-3; D: NA; size: once; J: TRBJ1-5; CDR3: CASTPTGKGNQPQHF; DNA: TGTGCCAGCACCCCGACAGGTAAAGGGAATCAGCCCCAGCATTTT
V: TRBV6-6; D: TRBD1; size: NA; J: TRBJ2-2; CDR3: CASSYSGGSGGELFF; DNA: TGTGCCAGCAGTTATTCAGGGGGCTCCGGCGGGGAGCTGTTTTTT
V: TRBV5-6; D: NA; size: NA; J: TRBJ1-2; CDR3: CASSFGGSNYGYTF; DNA: TGTGCCAGCAGCTTCGGGGGGTCTAACTATGGCTACACCTTC
V: TRBV10-1; D: NA; size: NA; J: TRBJ1-6; CDR3: CASSESRESPLHF; DNA: TGCGCCAGCAGTGAGTCCCGGGAATCACCCCTCCACTTT
V: TRBV28; D: TRBD2; size: NA; J: TRBJ2-7; CDR3: CASTYPRTSGSANEQYF; DNA: TGTGCCAGCACCTACCCTCGGACTAGCGGGAGCGCCAACGAGCAGTACTTC
V: TRBV6-5; D: NA; size: NA; J: TRBJ2-5; CDR3: CASRVRGPQETQYF; DNA: TGTGCCAGCAGGGTCAGGGGTCCCCAAGAGACCCAGTACTTC
V: TRBV4-1; D: NA; size: NA; J: TRBJ2-1; CDR3: CASSQVRGGGNEQFF; DNA: TGCGCCAGCAGCCAAGTCAGGGGAGGGGGCAATGAGCAGTTCTTC
V: TRBV27; D: TRBD2; size: NA; J: TRBJ2-7; CDR3: CASSPQRLAGGEQYF; DNA: TGTGCCAGCAGTCCACAGAGGCTAGCGGGAGGCGAGCAGTACTTC
V: TRBV5-8; D: NA; size: NA; J: TRBJ1-1; CDR3: CASSLLGRMNTEAFF; DNA: TGTGCCAGCAGCTTGTTGGGCCGCATGAACACTGAAGCTTTCTTT
V: TRBV9; D: TRBD1; size: NA; J: TRBJ1-5; CDR3: CASSAGQGNNQPQHF; DNA: TGTGCCAGCAGCGCCGGACAGGGTAACAATCAGCCCCAGCATTTT
V: TRBV2; D: NA; size: NA; J: TRBJ2-1; CDR3: CASSPGELGNEQFF; DNA: TGTGCCAGCAGTCCAGGGGAGTTGGGTAATGAGCAGTTCTTC
V: TRBV27; D: TRBD2; size: NA; J: TRBJ2-3; CDR3: CASSIETAGTDTQYF; DNA: TGTGCCAGCAGTATTGAGACAGCGGGGACAGATACGCAGTATTTT
V: TRBV29-1; D: TRBD1; size: many; J: TRBJ1-2; CDR3: CSLGQAYGYTF; DNA: TGCAGCCTAGGACAGGCCTATGGCTACACCTTC
V: TRBV7-2; D: NA; size: NA; J: TRBJ1-2; CDR3: CASSLAVSGGERYGYTF; DNA: TGTGCCAGCAGCTTAGCAGTGTCGGGGGGCGAGCGCTATGGCTACACCTTC
V: TRBV6-6; D: NA; size: NA; J: TRBJ1-1; CDR3: CASRTNRDWVEAFF; DNA: TGTGCCAGCAGAACAAACCGGGACTGGGTTGAAGCTTTCTTT
V: TRBV2; D: TRBD2; size: NA; J: TRBJ2-7; CDR3: CASLRGGYEQYF; DNA: TGTGCCTCCCTTCGGGGGGGCTACGAGCAGTACTTC
V: TRBV6-5; D: NA; size: NA; J: TRBJ2-2; CDR3: CASNQQGRSTGELFF; DNA: TGTGCCAGCAATCAACAGGGTAGGAGCACCGGGGAGCTGTTTTTT
V: TRBV6-5; D: TRBD2; size: NA; J: TRBJ2-1; CDR3: CASTRGGGPGGEQFF; DNA: TGTGCCAGCACCCGGGGGGGAGGGCCGGGAGGTGAGCAGTTCTTC
V: TRBV9; D: TRBD2; size: NA; J: TRBJ2-7; CDR3: CASSLGLAGDEQYF; DNA: TGTGCCAGCAGCCTCGGACTAGCGGGAGACGAGCAGTACTTC
V: TRBV6-5; D: NA; size: NA; J: TRBJ2-7; CDR3: CASSIAGKRIYEQYF; DNA: TGTGCCAGCAGTATTGCGGGAAAGCGGATCTACGAGCAGTACTTC
V: TRBV18; D: TRBD2; size: NA; J: TRBJ2-1; CDR3: CASSPYGLARGNEQFF; DNA: TGTGCCAGCTCACCATATGGACTAGCGCGAGGCAATGAGCAGTTCTTC
V: TRBV7-9; D: TRBD1; size: NA; J: TRBJ1-1; CDR3: CASSSRQGRSGTEAFF; DNA: TGTGCCAGCAGCTCCCGACAGGGCCGGTCGGGCACTGAAGCTTTCTTT
V: TRBV5-4; D: TRBD1; size: few; J: TRBJ2-3; CDR3: CASSVGTGTDTQYF; DNA: TGTGCCAGCAGCGTCGGGACAGGCACAGATACGCAGTATTTT
V: TRBV2; D: NA; size: NA; J: TRBJ2-7; CDR3: CASSEAPVYEQYF; DNA: TGTGCCAGCAGTGAAGCGCCAGTGTACGAGCAGTACTTC
V: TRBV29-1; D: NA; size: NA; J: TRBJ1-2; CDR3: CSVEDYRTGSGYTF; DNA: TGCAGCGTTGAAGACTACCGAACAGGTTCTGGCTACACCTTC
V: TRBV19; D: NA; size: NA; J: TRBJ1-5; CDR3: CASSRPNQPQHF; DNA: TGTGCCAGTAGCCGTCCCAATCAGCCCCAGCATTTT
V: TRBV2; D: NA; size: NA; J: TRBJ2-4; CDR3: CASSEHTLAKNIQYF; DNA: TGTGCCAGCAGTGAACACACCCTAGCCAAAAACATTCAGTACTTC
V: TRBV7-9; D: TRBD1; size: NA; J: TRBJ2-4; CDR3: CASSFPGQGGDIQYF; DNA: TGTGCCAGCAGCTTCCCGGGACAGGGTGGCGACATTCAGTACTTC
V: TRBV9; D: NA; size: NA; J: TRBJ2-3; CDR3: CASSAGVYSTDTQYF; DNA: TGTGCCAGCAGCGCGGGAGTCTATAGCACAGATACGCAGTATTTT
V: TRBV6-6; D: TRBD2; size: NA; J: TRBJ2-7; CDR3: CASRTSGTSYEQYF; DNA: TGTGCCAGCAGGACTAGCGGAACTTCCTACGAGCAGTACTTC
V: TRBV7-2; D: TRBD2; size: few; J: TRBJ2-1; CDR3: CASSLGGSGRVEQFF; DNA: TGTGCCAGCAGCTTAGGTGGTAGCGGGAGGGTTGAGCAGTTCTTC
V: TRBV4-1; D: NA; size: NA; J: TRBJ2-1; CDR3: CASSPLGGGGSSYNEQFF; DNA: TGCGCCAGCAGCCCCCTGGGTGGTGGGGGGAGCTCCTACAATGAGCAGTTCTTC
V: TRBV18; D: TRBD1; size: NA; J: TRBJ1-2; CDR3: CASSPATGDYGYTF; DNA: TGTGCCAGCTCACCAGCGACAGGGGACTATGGCTACACCTTC
V: TRBV15; D: TRBD1; size: NA; J: TRBJ1-2; CDR3: CATSRRTGDYGYTF; DNA: TGTGCCACCAGCAGAAGGACAGGGGACTATGGCTACACCTTC
V: TRBV7-6; D: NA; size: NA; J: TRBJ1-6; CDR3: CASSSGSRNSPLHF; DNA: TGTGCCAGCAGCTCAGGGTCAAGGAATTCACCCCTCCACTTT
V: TRBV6-2/TRBV6-3; D: NA; size: NA; J: TRBJ1-5; CDR3: CASSYKGTITLYSNQPQHF; DNA: TGTGCCAGCAGTTATAAGGGGACAATAACTCTCTATAGCAATCAGCCCCAGCATTTT
V: TRBV30; D: NA; size: NA; J: TRBJ2-3; CDR3: CAWSVRSPPDTQYF; DNA: TGTGCCTGGAGTGTGAGATCACCACCGGATACGCAGTATTTT
V: TRBV6-2/TRBV6-3; D: NA; size: NA; J: TRBJ2-7; CDR3: CASSYSRDSPRWEYF; DNA: TGTGCCAGCAGTTACTCGCGGGACAGCCCTCGATGGGAGTACTTC
V: TRBV7-9; D: NA; size: NA; J: TRBJ1-1; CDR3: CASSPINGGGAFF; DNA: TGTGCCAGCAGCCCCATTAATGGCGGTGGAGCTTTCTTT
V: TRBV18; D: NA; size: NA; J: TRBJ2-7; CDR3: CASSPDSYEQYF; DNA: TGTGCCAGCTCACCAGACAGCTACGAGCAGTACTTC